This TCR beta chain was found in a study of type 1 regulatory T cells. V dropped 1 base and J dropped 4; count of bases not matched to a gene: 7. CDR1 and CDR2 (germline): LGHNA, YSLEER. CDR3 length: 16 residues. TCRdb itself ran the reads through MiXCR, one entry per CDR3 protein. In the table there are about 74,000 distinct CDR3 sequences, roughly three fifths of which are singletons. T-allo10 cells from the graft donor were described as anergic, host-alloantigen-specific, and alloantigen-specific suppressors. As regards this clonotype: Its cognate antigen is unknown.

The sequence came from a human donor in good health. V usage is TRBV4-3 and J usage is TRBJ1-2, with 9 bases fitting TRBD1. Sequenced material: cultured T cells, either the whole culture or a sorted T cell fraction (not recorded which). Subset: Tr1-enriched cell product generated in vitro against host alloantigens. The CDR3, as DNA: TGCGCCAGCAGCCAAGCTGGACAGGGGATCTCCTATGGCTACACCTTC. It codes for CASSQAGQGISYGYTF.